Below, 15 T cell receptor beta chains from the same sample are listed, as sequenced in a study of blood T cell repertoires in COVID-19. The protocol was immunoSEQ multiplex PCR, while the TCRdb copy is restricted to in-frame clones and leaves out a portion. The table records 350,000 to 550,000 clones, around 90% of them present only once. What was sequenced was PBMCs or T cells enriched from blood (not recorded which). These receptors all stem from a woman between 18 and 29 years old with acute COVID-19.

This chain links TRBV4-3 with TRBJ1-2; 7 nucleotides agree with TRBD1. The CDR3 is 13 amino acids. Germline V gives CDR1 LGHNA, CDR2 YSLEER. V dropped 3 bases and J dropped 4; count of bases not matched to a gene: 2. The CDR3 loop reads CASSHGTAYGYTF. CDR3 bases: TGCGCCAGCAGCCACGGGACAGCCTATGGCTACACCTTC.

The chain recombines TRBV27 with TRBJ2-1; no clear D. CDR3 length: 15 amino acids. Looked up from germline, CDR1 is MNHEY and CDR2 is SMNVEV (reference sequence). The V and J ends lost 2 bases and 1 base respectively, with 9 bases between them. The CDR3 sequence: CASSLEQTSYNEQFF. The CDR3 DNA is TGTGCCAGCAGTTTAGAACAGACATCCTACAATGAGCAGTTCTTC.

The rearrangement links TRBV5-1 to TRBJ2-3, with unresolved D. V lost 4 bases and J lost 1, with 10 bases in between. This CDR3 is 14 amino acids long. Per the germline V gene, CDR1 is SGHRS and CDR2 is YFSETQ. CDR3 coding DNA: TGCGCCAGCAGCACTCGATATCGCACAGATACGCAGTATTTT. Translation: CASSTRYRTDTQYF.

This chain links TRBV4-1 with TRBJ1-4; 11 bases match TRBD1. J gave up 4 bases and V 4 bases, and 14 bases lay outside the gene matches. In germline, CDR1 is MGHRA, CDR2 YSYEKL. The CDR3 runs to 19 residues. This CDR3 reads CASSLYIPGQGGVNEKLFF. The CDR3 DNA sequence: TGCGCCAGCAGCCTCTATATTCCGGGACAGGGGGGGGTTAATGAAAAACTGTTTTTT.

The rearrangement links TRBV12-3 or TRBV12-4 to TRBJ1-4, with no clear D. Trimming pared 0 bases from V and 8 bases from J, leaving 4 bases between. The CDR3 covers 12 residues. As DNA, the CDR3 is TGTGCCAGCAGTTTAGCACGGGAAAAACTGTTTTTT. Translation gives CASSLAREKLFF.

This rearrangement joins TRBV6-6 to TRBJ2-7; 10 bases are shared with TRBD1. The V gene end was trimmed by 5 bases and the J gene end by 0 bases; junction bases not matched to a gene: 13. The CDR3 length is 18 residues. Germline V lookup: CDR1 MNHNY, CDR2 SVGAGI (reference sequence). CDR3 DNA: TGTGCCAGCAGTCAAAACTGGGACAGGGGACGAAGCTCCTACGAGCAGTACTTC. The encoded protein is CASSQNWDRGRSSYEQYF.

This chain joins TRBV6-5 and TRBJ1-1; D gene uncertain. Germline loops: CDR1 MNHEY, CDR2 SVGAGI. The CDR3 totals 14 residues. Trimming cost V 6 bases and J 0 bases, with 11 bases left between them. The CDR3 nucleotides are TGTGCCAGCAGGTCCAGACATATGAACACTGAAGCTTTCTTT. This translates into CASRSRHMNTEAFF.

This clone was counted between two and nine times. The genes are TRBV25-1 and TRBJ1-1; a possible D gene is TRBD1 (5 bases). Germline V gene sequence: CDR1 MGHDK, CDR2 SYGVNS. The CDR3 consists of 14 residues. Between the trimmed V and J ends, which lost 6 bases and 1 base, there was a span of 12 bases. The CDR3 nucleotides are TGTGCCAGCAGCACCTTCGGGGGGAACACTGAAGCTTTCTTT. Translated: CASSTFGGNTEAFF.

The chain recombines TRBV7-9 with TRBJ2-7, with 8 bases lining up with TRBD1. The CDR3 length is 14 residues. The germline CDR1 and CDR2 sequences are SEHNR and FQNEAQ (reference sequence). The J segment lost 4 bases and the V segment lost 10 bases, leaving 12 bases of the junction unmatched. The CDR3 loop reads CATDRGDSRYEQYF. The DNA for the CDR3 is TGTGCCACTGACAGGGGCGACAGTCGATACGAGCAGTACTTC.

This rearrangement joins TRBV18 to TRBJ2-7, with D possibly being TRBD1 (6 bases). Deletions cut 4 bases from V and 5 bases from J, with 15 bases between. Germline V gives CDR1 KGHSH, CDR2 LQKENI. This CDR3 is built from 14 residues. For the CDR3, the DNA is TGTGCCAGCTCACACGGACAGTTGGGCAACGAGCAGTACTTC. It translates to CASSHGQLGNEQYF.

This CDR3 reads CASSLTSVWNEQFF. In nucleotides, the CDR3 is TGTGCCAGCAGCTTAACTAGCGTCTGGAATGAGCAGTTCTTC. The rearrangement links TRBV7-9 to TRBJ2-1; TRBD2 matches 7 bases. CDR3 length: 14 residues. Germline V gene lookup returns CDR1 SEHNR and CDR2 FQNEAQ (reference sequence). V gave up 2 bases and J gave up 7 bases; unmatched junction bases: 5. Full variable domain (missing parts from reference TRBV7-9 and TRBJ2-1): DTGVSQNPRHKITKRGQNVTFRCDPISEHNRLYWYRQTLGQGPEFLTYFQNEAQLEKSRLLSDRFSAERPKGSFSTLEIQRTEQGDSAMYLCASSLTSVWNEQFFGPGTRLTVL.

V and J are TRBV27 and TRBJ2-7; the D gene is possibly TRBD2 (6 bases). Germline V gene data show CDR1 as MNHEY and CDR2 as SMNVEV (reference sequence). V shed 5 bases and J shed 1 base, with 12 bases lying between them. This CDR3 is 14 amino acids long. The chain's CDR3 is CASSPSGFSYEQYF. The CDR3 DNA sequence: TGTGCCAGCAGTCCAAGCGGGTTTTCCTACGAGCAGTACTTC.

The chain has TRBV6-5 and TRBJ1-4; D is ambiguous. Trimming stripped 5 bases from V and 5 bases from J, with 12 bases between. CDR1 is MNHEY and CDR2 is SVGAGI in the germline V gene. This CDR3 has 14 residues. CDR3 DNA: TGTGCCAGCAGTCCCTCACCGAGGAATGAAAAACTGTTTTTT. Translation: CASSPSPRNEKLFF.

This clone was detected only a few times. This specimen includes other DNA sequences encoding the same CDR3. J is TRBJ1-1 and V is TRBV29-1; possibly TRBD1 for D (5 bases). V was trimmed by 4 bases and J by 5 bases, leaving 8 bases between them. CDR1 is SQVTM and CDR2 is ANQGSEA in the germline V gene. The CDR3 has 11 amino acids. The chain's CDR3 is CSVVAGTEAFF. In DNA form, the CDR3 reads TGCAGCGTTGTTGCAGGGACTGAAGCTTTCTTT.

The CDR3 here is CASSPPTGYQPQHF. For the CDR3, the DNA is TGTGCCAGCAGTCCACCGACAGGGTATCAGCCCCAGCATTTT. V gene TRBV28 combines with J gene TRBJ1-5; 7 bases map to TRBD1. The V and J ends lost 5 bases and 5 bases, in that order; junction bases with no gene match: 6. Germline V gene sequence: CDR1 MDHEN, CDR2 SYDVKM. The CDR3 is made up of 14 amino acids.